This T cell receptor beta chain was documented in a study of shared clonotypes between healthy human individuals. Study background: Every donor yielded three CD4 naive, three CD4 memory, two CD8 naive and one CD8 memory plate. Study findings and constraints: Rarefaction demonstrated incomplete sorted-subset sequencing despite large depth.

Replicate PCRs from sorted subsets contained approximately 200 ng DNA, which is 31,000 or so T cell genomes. Method: immunoSEQ multiplex PCR; TCRdb's copy keeps in-frame clones and lacks some. In the table there are roughly 1,800,000 clones, less than 95% of which are singletons. CD45RO-negative, CCR7-positively selected cells formed the naive CD8 fraction, excluding terminally differentiated effector memory CD45RA+ cells. Nashville, Tennessee was home to all donors, who were Caucasian adults. As concerns this clone: What it recognizes is unknown.

The receptor was isolated from a man aged 18 to 35 in good health. Sequenced input: naive CD8+ T cells sorted from blood.

Here the CDR3 DNA reads TGTGCCAGCAGTGAAGCGTTAGCCCCCTACGAGCAGTACTTC. It yields the protein CASSEALAPYEQYF. The gene calls are TRBV2 and TRBJ2-7, with D unclear. This CDR3 region has 14 residues. Germline CDR1 SNHLY, CDR2 FYNNEI. The germline V and J ends were trimmed by 0 bases and 2 bases, with 8 bases remaining between them.